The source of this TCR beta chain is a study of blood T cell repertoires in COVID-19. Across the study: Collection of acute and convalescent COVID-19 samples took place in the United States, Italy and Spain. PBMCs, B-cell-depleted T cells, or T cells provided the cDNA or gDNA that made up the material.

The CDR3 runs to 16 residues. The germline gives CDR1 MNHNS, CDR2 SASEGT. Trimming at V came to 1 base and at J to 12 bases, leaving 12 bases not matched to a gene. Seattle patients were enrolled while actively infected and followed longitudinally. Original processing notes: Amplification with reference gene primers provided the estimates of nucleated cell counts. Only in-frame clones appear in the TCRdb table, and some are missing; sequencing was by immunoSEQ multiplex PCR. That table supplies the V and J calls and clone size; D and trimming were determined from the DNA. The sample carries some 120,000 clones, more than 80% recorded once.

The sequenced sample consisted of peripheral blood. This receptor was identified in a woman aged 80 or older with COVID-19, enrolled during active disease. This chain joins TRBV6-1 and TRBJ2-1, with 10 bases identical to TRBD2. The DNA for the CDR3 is TGTGCCAGCAGTGAAGGGACTAGCGGAAGTCGAAACGTGCAGTTCTTC. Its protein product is CASSEGTSGSRNVQFF.